This T cell receptor beta chain was profiled in a study of cytomegalovirus exposure and HLA in healthy donors. Use of 60 Vbeta and 13 Jbeta primers characterized the PCR. Some clones are missing from TCRdb's copy, which holds only in-frame ones; the method was immunoSEQ multiplex PCR. The table records 150,000 or so clones, around 82% of them present only once. Trimming left V 3 bases short and J 7 bases short, with 15 bases between. The CDR3 runs to 15 residues. Germline lookup yields CDR1 SNHLY and CDR2 FYNNEI. The genes are TRBV2 and TRBJ2-2; D possibly corresponds to TRBD2 (6 bases). The source material was PBMCs. This clonotype was obtained from a woman aged 35 to 49 in good health and CMV-seropositive. CDR3 bases: TGTGCCAGCAGTGAGACTCTGGGGGGTAGCGGGGAGCTGTTTTTT. Translating it yields CASSETLGGSGELFF.